These T cell receptor beta chains were read from a single sample in a study of blood T cell repertoires in COVID-19. Repertoires were generated with immunoSEQ multiplex PCR, while TCRdb's copy carries only in-frame clones and drops some. This table holds over 150,000 clones, 80% to 90% found once. Sequencing was carried out using peripheral blood. These receptors came from a woman aged 55-69 years who had recovered from COVID-19. CDR3s include the opening cysteine and the closing phenylalanine or tryptophan. D genes are given only for firm matches. Part of the rows lack a size; the others show once, few, many or a class for expanded clones.

j_gene: TRBJ1-2
abundance: .
v_gene: TRBV6-1
d_gene: TRBD1
CDR3aa: CASSEEGAYSTSNYGYTF
CDR3nt: TGTGCCAGCAGTGAAGAGGGGGCCTATTCGACTTCTAACTATGGCTACACCTTC

j_gene: TRBJ2-5
abundance: .
v_gene: TRBV12-3/TRBV12-4
d_gene: .
CDR3aa: CASSTGVQETQYF
CDR3nt: TGTGCCAGCAGTACAGGAGTTCAAGAGACCCAGTACTTC

j_gene: TRBJ2-5
abundance: .
v_gene: TRBV21-1
d_gene: .
CDR3aa: CASSNRLPTDQETQYF
CDR3nt: TGTGCCAGCAGCAACCGACTTCCGACGGATCAAGAGACCCAGTACTTC

j_gene: TRBJ2-5
abundance: .
v_gene: TRBV6-6
d_gene: TRBD1
CDR3aa: CASSSGTGFSETQYF
CDR3nt: TGTGCCAGCAGCTCCGGGACAGGGTTTTCGGAGACCCAGTACTTC

j_gene: TRBJ1-3
abundance: .
v_gene: TRBV5-1
d_gene: .
CDR3aa: CASSLEGHRGSGNTIYF
CDR3nt: TGCGCCAGCAGCTTGGAGGGCCATCGGGGTTCTGGAAACACCATATATTTT

j_gene: TRBJ2-1
abundance: .
v_gene: TRBV3-1/TRBV3-2
d_gene: TRBD1
CDR3aa: CASSQEFPGQGKNEQFF
CDR3nt: TGTGCCAGCAGCCAAGAGTTTCCGGGACAGGGTAAGAATGAGCAGTTCTTC

j_gene: TRBJ1-1
abundance: .
v_gene: TRBV2
d_gene: TRBD1
CDR3aa: CASSEQGAAVEAFF
CDR3nt: TGTGCCAGCAGTGAACAGGGGGCGGCGGTTGAAGCTTTCTTT

j_gene: TRBJ1-5
abundance: .
v_gene: TRBV6-5
d_gene: .
CDR3aa: CASRRNRESNQPQHF
CDR3nt: TGTGCCAGCAGGCGAAACAGGGAGAGCAATCAGCCCCAGCATTTT

j_gene: TRBJ2-5
abundance: .
v_gene: TRBV18
d_gene: TRBD1
CDR3aa: CASSPSKGGVETQYF
CDR3nt: TGTGCCAGCTCACCAAGTAAAGGGGGCGTAGAGACCCAGTACTTC

j_gene: TRBJ2-5
abundance: .
v_gene: TRBV6-5
d_gene: TRBD1
CDR3aa: CASSTHRGRMETQYF
CDR3nt: TGTGCCAGCAGTACACACAGGGGGCGCATGGAGACCCAGTACTTC

j_gene: TRBJ1-3
abundance: .
v_gene: TRBV27
d_gene: .
CDR3aa: CVRRGRVGNTIYF
CDR3nt: TGTGTCAGACGAGGCCGGGTCGGAAACACCATATATTTT

j_gene: TRBJ2-1
abundance: .
v_gene: TRBV9
d_gene: TRBD2
CDR3aa: CASSPSGGANEQFF
CDR3nt: TGTGCCAGCAGCCCCTCCGGGGGGGCGAATGAGCAGTTCTTC

j_gene: TRBJ2-1
abundance: .
v_gene: TRBV19
d_gene: .
CDR3aa: CASSRGALHPYNEQFF
CDR3nt: TGTGCCAGTAGTAGGGGAGCGTTACACCCCTACAATGAGCAGTTCTTC

j_gene: TRBJ1-4
abundance: .
v_gene: TRBV5-1
d_gene: .
CDR3aa: CASSLDSGTSEKLFF
CDR3nt: TGCGCCAGCAGCTTGGATAGTGGGACTAGTGAAAAACTGTTTTTT

j_gene: TRBJ2-7
abundance: few
v_gene: TRBV6-2/TRBV6-3
d_gene: TRBD2
CDR3aa: CASSNPPFRRGYEQYF
CDR3nt: TGTGCCAGCAGCAACCCACCATTTAGGCGGGGGTACGAGCAGTACTTC

j_gene: TRBJ2-1
abundance: .
v_gene: TRBV7-8
d_gene: .
CDR3aa: CASSPRTGYGNEQFF
CDR3nt: TGTGCCAGCAGCCCCCGGACTGGGTATGGAAATGAGCAGTTCTTC

j_gene: TRBJ2-7
abundance: .
v_gene: TRBV5-1
d_gene: .
CDR3aa: CASSLDPVYEQYF
CDR3nt: TGCGCCAGCAGCTTGGATCCGGTCTACGAGCAGTACTTC

j_gene: TRBJ2-7
abundance: .
v_gene: TRBV6-6
d_gene: .
CDR3aa: CASSYRPTANVDEQYF
CDR3nt: TGTGCCAGCAGTTACCGGCCGACAGCCAACGTCGACGAGCAGTACTTC

j_gene: TRBJ2-2
abundance: .
v_gene: TRBV5-5
d_gene: .
CDR3aa: CASSLSRTGELFF
CDR3nt: TGTGCCAGCAGCTTGTCCAGGACCGGGGAGCTGTTTTTT

j_gene: TRBJ2-5
abundance: once
v_gene: TRBV5-6
d_gene: .
CDR3aa: CASSFWLNILYQETQYF
CDR3nt: TGTGCCAGCAGCTTTTGGTTGAACATTTTGTACCAAGAGACCCAGTACTTC

j_gene: TRBJ1-4
abundance: .
v_gene: TRBV15
d_gene: .
CDR3aa: CATSTDLGPHRGEKLFF
CDR3nt: TGTGCCACCAGCACAGATCTTGGACCCCATAGAGGGGAAAAACTGTTTTTT

j_gene: TRBJ2-1
abundance: .
v_gene: TRBV7-6
d_gene: TRBD1
CDR3aa: CASSMDRGNYNEQFF
CDR3nt: TGTGCCAGCAGCATGGACAGGGGAAATTACAATGAGCAGTTCTTC

j_gene: TRBJ1-2
abundance: .
v_gene: TRBV29-1
d_gene: TRBD1
CDR3aa: CSVGSGYRGRGYGYTF
CDR3nt: TGCAGCGTTGGGTCTGGCTACAGGGGCCGTGGCTATGGCTACACCTTC

j_gene: TRBJ2-2
abundance: .
v_gene: TRBV5-4
d_gene: TRBD2
CDR3aa: CASSLSGGNTGELFF
CDR3nt: TGTGCCAGCAGCTTGAGCGGGGGTAACACCGGGGAGCTGTTTTTT